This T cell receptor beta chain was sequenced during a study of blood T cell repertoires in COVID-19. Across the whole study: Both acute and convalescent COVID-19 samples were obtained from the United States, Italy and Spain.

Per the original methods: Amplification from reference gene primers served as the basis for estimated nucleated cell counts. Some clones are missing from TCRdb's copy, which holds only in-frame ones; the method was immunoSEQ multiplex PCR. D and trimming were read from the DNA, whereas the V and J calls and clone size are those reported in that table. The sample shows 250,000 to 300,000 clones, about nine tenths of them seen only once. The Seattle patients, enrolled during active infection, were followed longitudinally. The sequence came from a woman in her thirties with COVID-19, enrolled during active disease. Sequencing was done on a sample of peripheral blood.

Here the CDR3 reads CATSRDTGWNEQYF. The DNA of the CDR3 is TGTGCCACCAGCAGAGATACAGGGTGGAACGAGCAGTACTTC. The chain combines TRBV15 with TRBJ2-7; a possible D gene is TRBD1 (6 bases). CDR3 length: 14 amino acids. Germline-derived CDR1 and CDR2 are LNHNV and YYDKDF (reference sequence). Trimming removed 0 bases from V and 5 bases from J, with 11 bases in between.